Reported below is one T cell receptor beta chain. The target antigen is unknown. This record comes from a study of T-cell memory formation after mild COVID-19. Background on the study: Largely, the TCR clusters proved donor specific.

Germline V lookup: CDR1 MRHNA, CDR2 SNTAGT. V gave up 8 bases and J gave up 6 bases; unmatched junction bases: 14. The CDR3 contains 16 residues. Sample barcodes and UMIs were carried by the TCR alpha and TCR beta cDNA libraries that 5'RACE generated with constant-segment primers. TCRdb redid the calling of the 5' RACE reads with MiXCR, one entry per CDR3 protein. The table has about 320,000 distinct CDR3 sequences, approximately 14% seen once; the top ten hold around 20%. Study results and caveats: A subset of responding clones appeared in pre-infection memory, suggesting cross-reactive memory joined. Contracting clones, day 15 to 85, had balanced CD4/CD8, and later expanders favored CD4+.

The chain employs TRBV6-4 and TRBJ1-5; the match to TRBD1 covers 9 bases. The material sequenced was PBMCs or a T cell subset sorted from them (not recorded which). The sequence was collected from a young man who had mild COVID-19 (a few samples of this study predate the infection). Cell type and time point are not known. CDR3 sequence (DNA): TGTGCCAGCGCCCAAGGAGGGACAGGGATAGGTCAGCCCCAGCATTTT. This translates into CASAQGGTGIGQPQHF.